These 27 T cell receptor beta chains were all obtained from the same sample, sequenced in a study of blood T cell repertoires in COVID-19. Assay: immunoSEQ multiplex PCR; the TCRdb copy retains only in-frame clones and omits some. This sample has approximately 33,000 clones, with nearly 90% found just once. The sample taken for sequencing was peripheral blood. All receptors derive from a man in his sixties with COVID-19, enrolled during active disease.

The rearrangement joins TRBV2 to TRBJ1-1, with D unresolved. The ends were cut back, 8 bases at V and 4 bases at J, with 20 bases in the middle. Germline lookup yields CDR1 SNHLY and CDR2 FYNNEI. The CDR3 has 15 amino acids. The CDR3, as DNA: TGTGCCAGCTGTATACTGGAGGAATTGAGCACTGAAGCTTTCTTT. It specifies CASCILEELSTEAFF. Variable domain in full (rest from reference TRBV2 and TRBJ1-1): EPEVTQTPSHQVTQMGQEVILRCVPISNHLYFYWYRQILGQKVEFLVSFYNNEISEKSEIFDDQFSVERPDGSNFTLKIRSTKLEDSAMYFCASCILEELSTEAFFGQGTRLTVV.

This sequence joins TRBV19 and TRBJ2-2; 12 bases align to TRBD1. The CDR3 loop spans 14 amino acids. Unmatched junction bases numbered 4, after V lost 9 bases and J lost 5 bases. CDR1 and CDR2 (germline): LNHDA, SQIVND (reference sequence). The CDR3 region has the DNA TGTGCCAGCGGGACAGGGGGCCGAACCGGGGAGCTGTTTTTT. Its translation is CASGTGGRTGELFF.

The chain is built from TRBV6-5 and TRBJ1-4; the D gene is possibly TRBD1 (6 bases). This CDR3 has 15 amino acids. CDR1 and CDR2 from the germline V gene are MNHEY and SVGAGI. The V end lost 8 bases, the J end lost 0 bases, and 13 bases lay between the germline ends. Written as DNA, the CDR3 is TGTGCCAGCTCGGGGGGGCTCGCAACTAATGAAAAACTGTTTTTT. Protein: CASSGGLATNEKLFF.

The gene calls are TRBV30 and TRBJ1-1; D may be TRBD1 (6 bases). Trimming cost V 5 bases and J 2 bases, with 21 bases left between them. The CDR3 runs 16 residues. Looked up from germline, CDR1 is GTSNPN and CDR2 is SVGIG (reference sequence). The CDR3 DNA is TGTGCCTGGCGGTTCTGGGGGGGCCGTTTTAACACTGAAGCTTTCTTT. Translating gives CAWRFWGGRFNTEAFF.

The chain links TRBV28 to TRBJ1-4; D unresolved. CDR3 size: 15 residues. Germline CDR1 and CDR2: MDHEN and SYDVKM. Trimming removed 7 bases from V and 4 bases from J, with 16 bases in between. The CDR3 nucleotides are TGTGCCAGCACTCGGTCCGGGGTTCTTAATGAAAAACTGTTTTTT. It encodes CASTRSGVLNEKLFF.

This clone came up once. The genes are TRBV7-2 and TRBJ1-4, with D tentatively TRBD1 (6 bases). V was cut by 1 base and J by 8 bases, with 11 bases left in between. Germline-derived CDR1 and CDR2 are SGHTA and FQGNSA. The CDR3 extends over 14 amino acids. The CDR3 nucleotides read TGTGCCAGCAGCTTAGGCCAGGGGCGAGAAAAACTGTTTTTT. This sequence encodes CASSLGQGREKLFF.

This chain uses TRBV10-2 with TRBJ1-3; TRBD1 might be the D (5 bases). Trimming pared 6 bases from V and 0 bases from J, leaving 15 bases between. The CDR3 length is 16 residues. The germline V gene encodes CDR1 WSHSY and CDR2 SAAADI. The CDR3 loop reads CASSSRAGLSGNTIYF. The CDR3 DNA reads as TGCGCCAGCAGCAGCAGGGCCGGGCTCTCTGGAAACACCATATATTTT.

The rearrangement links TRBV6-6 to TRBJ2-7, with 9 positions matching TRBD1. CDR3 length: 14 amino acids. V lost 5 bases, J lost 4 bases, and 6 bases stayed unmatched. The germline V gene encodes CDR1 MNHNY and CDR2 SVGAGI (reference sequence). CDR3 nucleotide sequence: TGTGCCAGCAGTAACCCGACAGGGGGATACGAGCAGTACTTC. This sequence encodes CASSNPTGGYEQYF.

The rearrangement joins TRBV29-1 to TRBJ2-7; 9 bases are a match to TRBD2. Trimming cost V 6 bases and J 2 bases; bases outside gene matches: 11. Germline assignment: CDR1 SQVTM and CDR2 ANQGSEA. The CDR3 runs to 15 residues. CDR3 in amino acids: CSVAGGRTPTYEQYF. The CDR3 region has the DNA TGCAGCGTGGCGGGGGGGCGGACCCCCACCTACGAGCAGTACTTC.

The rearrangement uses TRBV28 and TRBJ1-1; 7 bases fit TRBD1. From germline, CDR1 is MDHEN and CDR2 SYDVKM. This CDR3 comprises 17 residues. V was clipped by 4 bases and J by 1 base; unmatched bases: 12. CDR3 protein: CASSSNVGTEKNTEAFF. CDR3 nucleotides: TGTGCCAGCAGTTCTAACGTCGGGACAGAGAAGAACACTGAAGCTTTCTTT. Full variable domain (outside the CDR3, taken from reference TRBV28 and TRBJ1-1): DVKVTQSSRYLVKRTGEKVFLECVQDMDHENMFWYRQDPGLGLRLIYFSYDVKMKEKGDIPEGYSVSREKKERFSLILESASTNQTSMYLCASSSNVGTEKNTEAFFGQGTRLTVV.

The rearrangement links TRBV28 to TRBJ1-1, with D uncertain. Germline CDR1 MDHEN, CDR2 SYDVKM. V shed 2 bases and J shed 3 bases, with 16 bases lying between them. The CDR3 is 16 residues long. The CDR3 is CASSLIDTAGYTEAFF. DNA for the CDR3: TGTGCCAGCAGTTTAATAGACACCGCGGGGTACACTGAAGCTTTCTTT.

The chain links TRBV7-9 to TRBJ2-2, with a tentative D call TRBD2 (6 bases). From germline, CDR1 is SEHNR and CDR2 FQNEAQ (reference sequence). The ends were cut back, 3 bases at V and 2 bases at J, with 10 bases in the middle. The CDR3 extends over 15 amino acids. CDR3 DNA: TGTGCCAGCAGCTTGACTAGTAAAAACACCGGGGAGCTGTTTTTT. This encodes CASSLTSKNTGELFF.

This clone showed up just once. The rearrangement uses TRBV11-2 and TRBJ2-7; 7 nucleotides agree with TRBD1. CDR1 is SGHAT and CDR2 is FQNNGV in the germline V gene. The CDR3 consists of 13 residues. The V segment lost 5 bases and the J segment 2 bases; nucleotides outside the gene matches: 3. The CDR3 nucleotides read TGTGCCAGCAGCGGTGACAGGGCCTACGAGCAGTACTTC. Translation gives CASSGDRAYEQYF.

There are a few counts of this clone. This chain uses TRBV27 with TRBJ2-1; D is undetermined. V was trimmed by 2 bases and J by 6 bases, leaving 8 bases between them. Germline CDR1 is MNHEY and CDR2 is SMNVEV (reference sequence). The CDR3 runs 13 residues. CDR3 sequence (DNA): TGTGCCAGCAGTTTAACAGAGACCAATGAGCAGTTCTTC. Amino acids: CASSLTETNEQFF.

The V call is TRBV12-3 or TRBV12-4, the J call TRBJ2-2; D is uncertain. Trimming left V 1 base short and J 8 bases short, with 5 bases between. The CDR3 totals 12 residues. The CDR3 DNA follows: TGTGCCAGCAGTTTAGACTTTGGGGAGCTGTTTTTT. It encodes CASSLDFGELFF.

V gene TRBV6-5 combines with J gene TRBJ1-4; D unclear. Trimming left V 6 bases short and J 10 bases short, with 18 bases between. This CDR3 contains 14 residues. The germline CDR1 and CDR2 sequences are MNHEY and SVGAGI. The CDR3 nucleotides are TGTGCCAGCAGCAAAAATGGGCCCCGGGGAAAACTGTTTTTT. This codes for CASSKNGPRGKLFF.

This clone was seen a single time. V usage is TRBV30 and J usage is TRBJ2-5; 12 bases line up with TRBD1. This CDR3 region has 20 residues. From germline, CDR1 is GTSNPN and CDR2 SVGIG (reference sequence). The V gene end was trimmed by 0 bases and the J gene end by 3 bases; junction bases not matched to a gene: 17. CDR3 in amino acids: CAWSVDAFMGDRGREETQYF. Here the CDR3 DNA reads TGTGCCTGGAGTGTGGACGCCTTTATGGGGGACAGGGGGCGCGAAGAGACCCAGTACTTC.

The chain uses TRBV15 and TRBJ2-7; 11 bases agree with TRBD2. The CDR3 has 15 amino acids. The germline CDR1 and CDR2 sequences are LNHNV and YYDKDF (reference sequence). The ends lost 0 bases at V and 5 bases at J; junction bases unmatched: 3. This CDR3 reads CATSRDPGLADEQYF. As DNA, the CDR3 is TGTGCCACCAGCAGAGATCCGGGACTAGCGGACGAGCAGTACTTC.

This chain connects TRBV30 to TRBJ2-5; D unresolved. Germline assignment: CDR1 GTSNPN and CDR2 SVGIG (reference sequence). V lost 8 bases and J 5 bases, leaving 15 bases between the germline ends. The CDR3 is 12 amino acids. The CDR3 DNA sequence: TGTGCCACCGCCGAACTTTCGGAGACCCAGTACTTC. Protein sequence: CATAELSETQYF.

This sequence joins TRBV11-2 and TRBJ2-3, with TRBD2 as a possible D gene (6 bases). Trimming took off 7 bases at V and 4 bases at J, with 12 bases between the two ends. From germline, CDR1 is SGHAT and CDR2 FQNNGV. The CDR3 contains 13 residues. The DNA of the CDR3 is TGTGCCAGCACCCAAGCGGGTGCAGATACGCAGTATTTT. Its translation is CASTQAGADTQYF.

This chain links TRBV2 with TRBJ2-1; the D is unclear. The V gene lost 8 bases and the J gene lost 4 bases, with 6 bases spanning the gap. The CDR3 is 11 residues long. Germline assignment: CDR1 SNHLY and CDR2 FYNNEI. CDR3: CASQFYNEQFF. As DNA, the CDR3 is TGTGCCAGCCAGTTTTACAATGAGCAGTTCTTC.

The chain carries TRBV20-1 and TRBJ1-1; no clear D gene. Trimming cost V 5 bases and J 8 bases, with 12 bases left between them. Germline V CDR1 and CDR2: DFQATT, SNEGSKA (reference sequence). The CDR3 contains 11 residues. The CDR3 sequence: CSAVMSGEAFF. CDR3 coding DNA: TGCAGTGCTGTAATGTCGGGGGAAGCTTTCTTT.

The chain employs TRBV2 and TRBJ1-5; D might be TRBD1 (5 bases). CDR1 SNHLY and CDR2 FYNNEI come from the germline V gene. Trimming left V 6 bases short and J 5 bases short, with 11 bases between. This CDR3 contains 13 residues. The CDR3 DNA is TGTGCCAGCAGGGCAGGGTCGCATCAGCCCCAGCATTTT. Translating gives CASRAGSHQPQHF.

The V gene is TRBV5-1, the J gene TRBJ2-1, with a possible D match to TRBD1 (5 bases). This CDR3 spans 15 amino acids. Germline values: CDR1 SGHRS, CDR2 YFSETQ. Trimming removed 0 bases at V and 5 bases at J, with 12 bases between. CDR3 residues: CASSLVTQVDNEQFF. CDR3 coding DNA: TGCGCCAGCAGCTTGGTAACACAGGTAGACAATGAGCAGTTCTTC. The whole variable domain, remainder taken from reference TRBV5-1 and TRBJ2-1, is KAGVTQTPRYLIKTRGQQVTLSCSPISGHRSVSWYQQTPGQGLQFLFEYFSETQRNKGNFPGRFSGRQFSNSRSEMNVSTLELGDSALYLCASSLVTQVDNEQFFGPGTRLTVL.

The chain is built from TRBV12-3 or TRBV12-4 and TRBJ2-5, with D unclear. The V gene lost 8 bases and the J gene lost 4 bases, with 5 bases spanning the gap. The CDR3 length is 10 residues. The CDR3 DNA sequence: TGTGCCAGCCTCCCAGAGACCCAGTACTTC. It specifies CASLPETQYF.

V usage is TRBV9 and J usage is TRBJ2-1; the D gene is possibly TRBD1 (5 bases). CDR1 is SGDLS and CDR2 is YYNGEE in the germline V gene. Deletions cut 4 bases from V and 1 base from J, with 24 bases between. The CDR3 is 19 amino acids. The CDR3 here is CASSHNKGNSPESYNEQFF. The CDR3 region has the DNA TGTGCCAGCAGCCACAACAAGGGGAACAGCCCCGAATCCTACAATGAGCAGTTCTTC.

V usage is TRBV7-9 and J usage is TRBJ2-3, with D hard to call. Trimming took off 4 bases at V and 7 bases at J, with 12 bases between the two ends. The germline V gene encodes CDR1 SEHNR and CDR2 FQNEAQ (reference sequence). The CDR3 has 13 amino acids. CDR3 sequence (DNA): TGTGCCAGCAGCTCGTCAACGGGTTATACGCAGTATTTT. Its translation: CASSSSTGYTQYF.